This is a list of T cell receptor beta chains from one sample in a study of blood T cell repertoires in COVID-19. Assay: immunoSEQ multiplex PCR; the TCRdb copy retains only in-frame clones and omits some. Among 150,000 or so clones listed, 80% to 95% were seen once. The sample taken for sequencing was peripheral blood. These receptors originate from a man aged 30 to 45 with COVID-19, enrolled during active disease. The CDR3 runs from the conserved cysteine through the conserved F or W. The order of the fields is J gene, D gene, clone size, V gene, CDR3 DNA, CDR3 protein. D genes are given only for firm matches. Clone size is not always given. Where it is, it says once, few, many or a class for expanded clones.

TRBJ2-2	.	.	TRBV4-2	TGTGCCAGCAGTTCGCAAGCGGACGGGGAGCTGTTTTTT	CASSSQADGELFF
TRBJ2-1	TRBD1	.	TRBV10-1	TGCGCCAGCAGTGGGCTCCGAGGGACAGGCGATCGGGGTGAGCAGTTCTTC	CASSGLRGTGDRGEQFF
TRBJ1-4	TRBD1	.	TRBV6-5	TGTGCCAGCAGCCCCGACAGGGGTGAAAAACTGTTTTTT	CASSPDRGEKLFF
TRBJ1-1	.	.	TRBV7-9	TGTGCCAGCAGCTCCGGGATTACTTTGAACACTGAAGCTTTCTTT	CASSSGITLNTEAFF
TRBJ1-1	.	.	TRBV10-3	TGTGCCATCAGTGAGTCGAGTAAAACAGGGAGAGTAGAAGCTTTCTTT	CAISESSKTGRVEAFF
TRBJ2-2	.	.	TRBV7-3	TGTGCCAGCAGCCTTCACACCGGGGAGCTGTTTTTT	CASSLHTGELFF
TRBJ1-2	TRBD1	.	TRBV5-5	TGTGCCAGCAGCTTGTCCTTACAACCAGGGACAGGCAGCTATGGCTACACCTTC	CASSLSLQPGTGSYGYTF
TRBJ1-2	.	.	TRBV6-5	TGTGCCAGCAACTTAGACAGGCCCTATGGCTACACCTTC	CASNLDRPYGYTF
TRBJ2-7	TRBD1	.	TRBV5-1	TGCGCCAGCAGCAGGACAGGCAACGAGCAGTACTTC	CASSRTGNEQYF
TRBJ1-2	.	.	TRBV4-1	TGCGCCAGCAGCCAAGATCGGAACCGGGGGGGAGGCTACACCTTC	CASSQDRNRGGGYTF
TRBJ2-1	TRBD1	.	TRBV27	TGTGCCAGCAGTTTCGTATGGACAGGGAGGTACGGGGAGCAGTTCTTC	CASSFVWTGRYGEQFF
TRBJ2-7	TRBD1	.	TRBV6-5	TGTGCCAGCAGTTACTCCTCCGGGACAGGTGATTACGAGCAGTACTTC	CASSYSSGTGDYEQYF
TRBJ1-2	.	once	TRBV5-1	TGCGCCAGCAGCCCGGCGGAGGGGAGATCCTCTGGCTACACCTTC	CASSPAEGRSSGYTF
TRBJ1-1	.	.	TRBV19	TGTGCCAGTAGTATAGACCACCCGCGATATATGAACACTGAAGCTTTCTTT	CASSIDHPRYMNTEAFF
TRBJ1-1	.	.	TRBV6-4	TGTGCCAGCAGTTACAGCTTGAACACTGAAGCTTTCTTT	CASSYSLNTEAFF
TRBJ2-5	.	.	TRBV11-2	TGTGCCAGCAGCAGGGACAAGCAAGAGACCCAGTACTTC	CASSRDKQETQYF
TRBJ2-3	.	.	TRBV19	TGTGCCAGTAGTACTCTAGCGGGACAGGGCACAGATACGCAGTATTTT	CASSTLAGQGTDTQYF